This T cell receptor (beta chain) was observed in a study of Ad26.COV2.S vaccination and SARS-CoV-2 variants. In the study overall: Within the COV1001 Ad26.COV2.S trial arm, the donor was enrolled. The vaccine Ad26.COV2.S was put into the muscle once, or twice with 56 days between.

The protocol was immunoSEQ multiplex PCR, while the TCRdb copy is restricted to in-frame clones and leaves out a portion. In the table there are 430,000 or so clones, 89% of which are singletons. The CDR3 is made up of 15 amino acids. Germline V gene data show CDR1 as SQVTM and CDR2 as ANQGSEA. The V gene end was trimmed by 5 bases and the J gene end by 6 bases; junction bases not matched to a gene: 12. Treatment indicated: 15 to 20 received Ad26.COV2.S at low or high dose, single or two shots; about five received placebo; per-sample allocation not given. Day 63 after the first injection of vaccine or placebo was the sampling time.

The rearrangement links TRBV29-1 to TRBJ2-3; 9 bases fit TRBD2. The origin of this receptor is a person between 18 and 60 years old who received the Ad26.COV2.S COVID-19 vaccine or a placebo. Sequenced here: peripheral blood, sampled in a trial of Ad26.COV2.S vaccine versus placebo. The CDR3, as DNA: TGCAGCGTTAGCGGAGGGATAGCGGGAGCGGATACGCAGTATTTT. Translation gives CSVSGGIAGADTQYF.